Here is one T cell receptor beta chain with its context. The antigen this receptor binds is unknown. No base quality values were provided; no much bigger clone lies one nucleotide off. V was cut back by 3 bases and J by 2 bases, leaving a gap of 11 bases between them. From the cysteine through the phenylalanine, the CDR3 covers 15 amino acids. The sequence is cut down to CDR3 DNA, 45 bases in frame from base 1. The germline V gene yields MRHNA for CDR1 and SNTAGT for CDR2. The library came from the immunoSEQ multiplex PCR assay. A mixture of 60 forward primers for TCR Vbeta segments and 13 reverse primers for TCR Jbeta segments was used in the multiplex PCR. The CDR3 region of rearranged TCR beta genes was amplified from genomic DNA with a multiplex PCR assay. The Illumina HiSeq System was used to sequence the amplified TCR beta libraries as 87-base-pair reads. As for the authors' bioinformatics: A later analysis counted approximately 84 million unique TCR beta chains across the 666 repertoires, and around 9.9 million of these chains were shared by at least two donors. A nearest-neighbor algorithm error-corrected the raw reads and collapsed the reads into unique sequences, merging closely related sequences to remove PCR and sequencing errors. CDR3 sequences were aligned to IMGT reference sequences to assign V, D and J gene segments. For a sequence to be retained, a match of at least six nucleotides was required to both a V gene segment and a J gene segment. Rearrangements were classified as productive when the CDR3 lacked stop codons and remained in frame with V and J, and all other rearrangements were classified as non-productive. Following IMGT convention, CDR3 was defined as the stretch from the second conserved V-encoded cysteine to the conserved J-encoded phenylalanine. The earlier analysis of roughly 590 of the donors excluded sequences that lacked an unambiguous match to a single V gene segment. An earlier analysis of just under 600 of the donors called V segments functional above 56.7% productive rearrangements and segregating when the between-donor standard deviation exceeded 5%. A statistical classification framework was developed to diagnose cytomegalovirus status using the catalog of TCR beta chain sequences. In a later analysis, TCR nucleotide sequences were compared against IMGT/GENE-DB human TR gene sequences so that V and J genes could be assigned. In a later analysis, CDR3 sequences and most-parsimonious VDJ recombination scenarios were assigned using the TCRdist pipeline. In a later analysis, every TCR beta chain was defined by the combination of its CDR3 amino acid sequence and its V-gene family, and reads without a unique V-gene family were dropped. As a way to deal with suspected cross-contamination and a sequencing artifact, a later analysis dropped 450 to 600 nucleotide sequences that were highly shared and had low generation probability. For each public chain, a later analysis derived a clonal expansion index from normalized ranks of inferred template counts within each repertoire. In a later analysis, generation probabilities were computed with a VDJ recombination model fitted to out-of-frame rearrangements, and the resulting probabilities were checked against IGoR. A later analysis scored TCR-TCR, TCR-HLA and TCR-CMV co-occurrence with hypergeometric tests, applying a repertoire-size bias correction to TCR pairs. False discovery rates were estimated in a later analysis by permuting HLA or CMV assignments 20 times. In a later analysis, co-occurring TCRs were grouped with DBSCAN, and TCRdist sequence similarity was added when clustering was performed within HLA-allele-positive subsets. Repertoires with fewer than 30,000 or more than 120,000 public chains were left out of co-occurrence clustering, as were four to six repertoires with anomalous nucleotide sharing. TCRdb mirrors the immuneACCESS table, restricted to in-frame sequences. Some clones are absent from its copies; in checked studies, under half trace to an unresolved V gene, and the reason for the others is unknown. The DNA gave D and trimming, while V, J and clone size come from that table. The sample contains over 150,000 clones, 85% of them found a single time. The ten largest clones take up 1% of the sample.

This sample is drawn from a study of cytomegalovirus exposure and HLA in healthy donors (TCRdb year 2017). Background for the entire study: An earlier analysis of approximately 600 of the donors reported more than 250 Gb of sequence data and about 100 million unique TCR beta sequences from some 180 million T cells. Every discovery cohort repertoire had been produced on one sequencing platform. The genetic ancestry cluster associated with self-reported Caucasian donors included 81% of the roughly 400 genotyped donors. Both class I and class II loci were covered by HLA typing, at four-digit resolution. A later analysis re-examined previously published TCR beta repertoires from around 670 donors and added high-resolution HLA genotyping to investigate patterns of TCR occurrence. About 280 gigabases of sequencing data and approximately 92 million unique TCR sequences made up an early release that covered about 640 HLA-typed donors. To decide whether each TCR beta V gene segment behaved as functional or pseudogenic, an earlier analysis of some 540 of the donors relied on high-throughput TCR beta sequencing. High-throughput TCR immunosequencing, statistical association of individual TCRs with disease status, and machine learning were combined to predict cytomegalovirus infection status. In the later analysis, no new phenotypic data were used to find candidate immune exposures; instead, reliance was placed on TCR beta sequences and their occurrence across donors. Typing coverage varied by locus: roughly 629-640 donors for A, B, C, DRB1 and DQB1; some 520 for DQA1; around 610 for DPA1; roughly 470 for DPB1. Across some 400 genotyped donors of the cohort, an average of about 200,000 unique TCR beta nucleotide sequences per donor were sequenced, and around 20% of those sequences were non-productive. The study aimed to test whether signatures of past pathogen exposure could be identified by cataloging public T cell receptors. A later genetic analysis took genome-wide SNP genotypes for about three fifths of the 666 donors and used that subset as a discovery cohort. Donor age, sex, ethnicity and CMV serostatus were collected together with the repertoire data. A separate validation cohort of roughly 130 different subjects was used in addition to the roughly 700-subject first cohort. Roughly five DR-DQ haplotypes were treated as single units for association and clustering because of strong linkage in the cohort. The T cell repertoires of around 670 subjects were profiled by immunosequencing and related to cytomegalovirus serostatus.

The cohort comprised approximately 700 healthy bone marrow donors. Cohort members were all nominally healthy when sampled, although unrecorded immune exposures were likely present. The donor tested CMV seronegative and was one of the 352 seronegative cohort members. Each donor provided a peripheral blood sample, and peripheral blood mononuclear cells were used for TCR beta sequencing. The Qiagen DNeasy Blood Extraction Kit was used to extract genomic DNA from the blood cell samples. Beyond this particular receptor, the publication reports: Compared with equally common non-associated chains, HLA-associated TCR beta chains in a later analysis were more clonally expanded and had lower generation probabilities. Linkage disequilibrium might explain the correlated functional status among segregating V segments, but an unknown experimental factor could not be ruled out. A further reported finding was that TCR beta sequences accurately predicted the HLA-A and HLA-B alleles for most subjects in the first cohort. A group of highly shared sequence variants was considered likely to be a technical artifact of the sequencing pipeline. A later analysis found that most CMV-associated TCR beta chains appeared HLA-restricted, with HLA associations seemingly driven largely by CMV exposure. The presence/absence analyses assumed that sequencing depth was roughly uniform across donors, and that assumption may not be true. The study listed 164 TCR beta chains as associated with cytomegalovirus. Most TCR sequences were observed very rarely across donors, whereas some public TCRs were present in many individuals. It was suggested by the authors that the approach could potentially be generalized to other disease states and immunological phenotypes. Only TCR beta chains were sequenced in this cohort, and the absence of alpha or paired-chain data limited detectable features. In an earlier analysis of 450 to 750 of the donors, most TCR beta V segments appeared in productive rearrangements about 87% or about 30% of the time, broadly matching IMGT annotations. Because the 87-base-pair reads could not distinguish some IMGT-functional V segments, including TRBV6-2 and TRBV6-3, those segments were excluded. In a later genetic analysis, a missense DCLRE1C variant was associated with V-gene and J-gene trimming of TCR beta chains, and the association was replicated in an independent cohort. Assigning TCR associations to individual alleles was difficult when HLA alleles, especially DR and DQ, strongly co-occurred. The earlier analysis of approximately 540 of the donors excluded approximately 17 rarely observed V segments, including chromosome 9 orphons, because counts were too low. In a later genetic analysis, fewer N-insertions in productive TCRs were reported among donors in an Asian-associated ancestry cluster than the approximately 670-donor mean. A few of the identified cytomegalovirus-associated TCR beta chains were confirmed in vitro to be specific for cytomegalovirus antigens. Because some donors lacked HLA typing at each locus, the association tests relied only on the typed subset. In both the original and validation cohorts, the classifier was reported to diagnose cytomegalovirus status with high specificity and sensitivity. For the cohort, immune exposure information was limited to CMV serostatus. In a later analysis, TCR association rates were found to vary across HLA loci, with the most associated TCRs seen for DRB1 alleles and the fewest for HLA-C alleles. A later analysis reported that several top co-occurrence clusters appeared linked to parvovirus B19, influenza, CMV and Epstein-Barr virus. Specific HLA alleles were associated with around 18,000 TCR beta sequences at a false discovery rate of 0.05 in a later analysis.

The specimen sequenced was PBMCs. This sequence was found in a boy aged 2-9 years in good health and CMV-seronegative. The sequence is built from TRBV6-4 and TRBJ2-1, with the D gene not confidently named. The sequenced DNA is TGTGCCAGCAGTGAGAGCGCTAACGCCTACAATGAGCAGTTCTTC. Its translation reads: CASSESANAYNEQFF.